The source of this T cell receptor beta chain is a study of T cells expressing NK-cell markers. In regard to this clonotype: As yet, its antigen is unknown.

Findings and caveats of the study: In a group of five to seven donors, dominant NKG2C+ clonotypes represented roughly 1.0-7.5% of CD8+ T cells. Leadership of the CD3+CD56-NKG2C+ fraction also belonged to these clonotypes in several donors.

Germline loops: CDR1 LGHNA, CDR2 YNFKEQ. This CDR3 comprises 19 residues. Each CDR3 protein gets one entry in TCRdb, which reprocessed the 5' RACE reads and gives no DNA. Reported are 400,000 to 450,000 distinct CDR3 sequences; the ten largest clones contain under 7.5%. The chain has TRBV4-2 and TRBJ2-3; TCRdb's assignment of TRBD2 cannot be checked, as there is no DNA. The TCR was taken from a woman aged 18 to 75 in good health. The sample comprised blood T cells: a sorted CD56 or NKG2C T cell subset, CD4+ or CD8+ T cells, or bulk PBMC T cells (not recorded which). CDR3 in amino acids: CASSQSQGLAEFSTDTQYF.